Presented here are 17 T cell receptor beta chains from one specimen sequenced in a study of T cells in Graves' hyperthyroidism and ophthalmopathy. Amplification of TCR beta CDR3 regions used RNA as the template. The HTBI set primed first-round TCR CDR3 RT-PCR. TCRdb reanalysed the multiplex PCR reads using MiXCR and keeps one entry per CDR3 protein. The top ten hold roughly 20% of the sample, which has some 400,000 distinct CDR3 sequences, around an eighth seen once. The sample taken for sequencing was blood. These receptors were taken from a man between 25 and 39 years old with Graves' hyperthyroidism that later progressed to Graves' ophthalmopathy.

This clonotype was picked up a small number of times. The rearrangement joins TRBV4-1 to TRBJ1-4; perhaps TRBD1 as D (6 bases). The CDR3 loop spans 15 amino acids. The V gene's germline CDR1 is MGHRA and CDR2 YSYEKL. Deletions cut 3 bases from V and 6 bases from J, with 14 bases between. CDR3 nucleotides: TGCGCCAGCAGCCAGACCCTCAGGGGTGATGAAAAACTGTTTTTT. This codes for CASSQTLRGDEKLFF.

The chain employs TRBV27 and TRBJ2-6, with TRBD1 as a possible D gene (8 bases). Deletions cut 7 bases from V and 4 bases from J, with 14 bases between. Germline V gives CDR1 MNHEY, CDR2 SMNVEV (reference sequence). This CDR3 spans 15 amino acids. The DNA for the CDR3 is TGTGCCAGCAAACAGGGGGGAGGGGGGGCCAACGTCCTGACTTTC. Its translation is CASKQGGGGANVLTF.

In this sample, this clonotype turned up many times. CDR3 bases: TGTGCCAGCAGTCCTTCGGTTACTACCTACGAGCAGTACTTC. This encodes CASSPSVTTYEQYF. The rearrangement uses TRBV6-1 and TRBJ2-7; unclear D gene. The CDR3 spans 14 residues. CDR1 and CDR2 (germline): MNHNS, SASEGT. V lost 5 bases and J 2 bases, leaving 13 bases between the germline ends.

The genes are TRBV7-9 and TRBJ2-7, with TRBD1 matching 7 bases. The CDR3 covers 13 residues. V lost 6 bases and J lost 0; bases outside the gene matches: 2. The germline V gene encodes CDR1 SEHNR and CDR2 FQNEAQ (reference sequence). Here the CDR3 DNA reads TGTGCCAGCAGAGGGACAGCCTCCTACGAGCAGTACTTC. Protein product: CASRGTASYEQYF.

This clonotype was counted at least ten times. The chain carries TRBV6-1 and TRBJ2-7; 7 nucleotides match TRBD1. V was clipped by 6 bases and J by 4 bases; unmatched bases: 15. CDR3 size: 16 residues. Germline CDR1 and CDR2: MNHNS and SASEGT. This chain's CDR3 is CASSPLLGTAKYEQYF. The CDR3, as DNA: TGTGCCAGCAGCCCATTACTAGGGACAGCGAAGTACGAGCAGTACTTC.

Remarks on this clonotype: A junction end diverges from the germline sequence, so it may reflect a read error. V is TRBV7-6 and J is TRBJ2-1; possibly TRBD2 for D (6 bases). Per the germline V gene, CDR1 is SGHVS and CDR2 is FNYEAQ. The CDR3 totals 14 residues. The CDR3 DNA is TGTGCCAGCAGCTGGGGGGACTCCCACAATGAGCAGCTCTTC. Amino acids: CASSWGDSHNEQLF. Complete variable domain (other parts from reference TRBV7-6 and TRBJ2-1): GAGVSQSPRYKVTKRGQDVALRCDPISGHVSLYWYRQALGQGPEFLTYFNYEAQQDKSGLPNDRFSAERPEGSISTLTIQRTEQRDSAMYRCASSWGDSHNEQLFGPGTRLTVL.

This clonotype has at least ten counts. V and J are TRBV28 and TRBJ1-1; D is undetermined. V lost 3 bases and J lost 0, with 8 bases in between. Germline lookup yields CDR1 MDHEN and CDR2 SYDVKM. The CDR3 sequence is 14 residues long. CDR3 amino acids: CASSLMRVNTEAFF. In nucleotides, the CDR3 is TGTGCCAGCAGTTTGATGAGGGTGAACACTGAAGCTTTCTTT.

This clonotype has ten or more counts. The chain couples TRBV5-1 to TRBJ1-2, with 7 bases that match TRBD1. The germline V gene encodes CDR1 SGHRS and CDR2 YFSETQ. The J segment lost 4 bases and the V segment lost 6 bases, leaving 6 bases of the junction unmatched. The CDR3 totals 13 residues. CDR3 protein: CASKQGGGYGYTF. CDR3 coding DNA: TGCGCCAGCAAGCAGGGGGGCGGCTATGGCTACACCTTC.

This sequence joins TRBV28 and TRBJ2-5; 9 nucleotides match TRBD2. The CDR3 sequence is 17 residues long. V shed 7 bases and J 2 bases; nucleotides not matched to a gene: 14. The V gene's germline CDR1 is MDHEN and CDR2 SYDVKM. CDR3 residues: CASTRAHPGLAQETQYF. The CDR3 DNA follows: TGTGCCAGCACGCGAGCTCACCCGGGACTAGCTCAAGAGACCCAGTACTTC.

There are many counts of this clonotype. V gene TRBV11-2 combines with J gene TRBJ1-6; 9 bases align to TRBD1. Unmatched junction bases numbered 8, after V lost 2 bases and J lost 6 bases. The CDR3 totals 17 residues. Per germline, CDR1 SGHAT and CDR2 FQNNGV. The CDR3 nucleotides are TGTGCCAGCAGCTTACCGGGACAGGGAATGGGTAATTCACCCCTCCACTTT. Translating it yields CASSLPGQGMGNSPLHF. The entire variable domain, with the rest obtained from reference TRBV11-2 and TRBJ1-6, is as follows: EAGVAQSPRYKIIEKRQSVAFWCNPISGHATLYWYQQILGQGPKLLIQFQNNGVVDDSQLPKDRFSAERLKGVDSTLKIQPAKLEDSAVYLCASSLPGQGMGNSPLHFGNGTRLTVT.

Comments on this clonotype: This sequence may be a read error, since a much larger clone differs from it by one base. The CDR3 end shows no conserved phenylalanine or tryptophan, and so a read error is likely. The chain uses TRBV12-5 and TRBJ1-1; TRBD1 might be the D (5 bases). V was clipped by 7 bases and J by 1 base, with 10 bases between them. Germline-derived CDR1 and CDR2 are LGHNT and FRNRAP. The CDR3 sequence is 13 residues long. The CDR3 sequence: CASAWGGNTEAFS. The CDR3 DNA reads TGTGCTAGTGCCTGGGGGGGGAACACTGAAGCTTTCTCT.

The chain is built from TRBV30 and TRBJ1-2; the D is unclear. The germline gives CDR1 GTSNPN, CDR2 SVGIG (reference sequence). V was shortened by 2 bases and J by 8 bases, with 9 bases between the two germline ends. The CDR3 is 11 amino acids. The CDR3 loop reads CAWSRVGGYTF. The CDR3 coding sequence is TGTGCCTGGAGTAGGGTGGGAGGCTACACCTTC.

This clonotype has more than one count but fewer than ten. CDR3 sequence (DNA): TGTGCCAGCAGTGCTAGTGTAGAGACCCAGTACTTC. It encodes CASSASVETQYF. V is TRBV12-3 or TRBV12-4 and J is TRBJ2-5, with D uncertain. Between the trimmed V and J ends, which lost 5 bases and 4 bases, there was a span of 8 bases. The CDR3 loop spans 12 amino acids.

This clonotype came up many times. The rearrangement uses TRBV2 and TRBJ1-6; no reliable D call. CDR3 size: 15 residues. Germline lookup yields CDR1 SNHLY and CDR2 FYNNEI. V was shortened by 3 bases and J by 0 bases, with 6 bases between the two germline ends. The CDR3 DNA is TGTGCCAGCAGTGACGAGGGCTCCTATAATTCACCCCTCCACTTT. Amino acids: CASSDEGSYNSPLHF.

A few counts support this clonotype. This sequence joins TRBV20-1 and TRBJ2-7, with TRBD2 matching over 12 bases. The germline V gene encodes CDR1 DFQATT and CDR2 SNEGSKA (reference sequence). This CDR3 has 14 residues. The V and J ends lost 4 bases and 7 bases, in that order; junction bases with no gene match: 8. The CDR3 nucleotides are TGCAGTGCTACCCCGACTAGCGGGGGTGGGGAGCAGTACTTC. Amino acid sequence: CSATPTSGGGEQYF.

This clonotype showed up many times. The chain carries TRBV28 and TRBJ2-7; tentative D call: TRBD2 (5 bases). Germline V gene data show CDR1 as MDHEN and CDR2 as SYDVKM. The CDR3 is made up of 13 amino acids. V shed 6 bases and J shed 6 bases, with 15 bases lying between them. The CDR3 spells CASSPITSAEQYF. CDR3 coding DNA: TGTGCCAGCAGCCCAATTACTAGTGCCGAGCAGTACTTC.

This clonotype turned up a few times. V and J are TRBV7-3 and TRBJ2-5; the match to TRBD2 covers 9 bases. V trimming: 0 bases; J trimming: 3 bases; junction bases outside the gene matches: 8. Germline V lookup: CDR1 SGHTA, CDR2 FQGTGA. This CDR3 has 17 amino acids. Written as DNA, the CDR3 is TGTGCCAGCAGCTTAACCGTGCTGCGGGGGGGAAAAGAGACCCAGTACTTC. This encodes CASSLTVLRGGKETQYF.